Listed below are T cell receptor beta chains from one sample, sequenced in a study of T cell responses to AZD1222 COVID-19 vaccine. Sequencing was performed with immunoSEQ multiplex PCR; in TCRdb, only in-frame clones are kept and a portion is missing. The data show over 95,000 clones, about nine tenths seen once. This specimen consisted of peripheral blood, obtained 28 days after the second AZD1222 dose. Receptor source: an adult who received the AZD1222 COVID-19 vaccine. The CDR3 runs from the conserved cysteine through the conserved F or W. A D gene is named only where the DNA matches it firmly. Size is omitted from some rows. Given values are once, few, many or a class for expanded clones.

CDR3nt: TGTGCCAGCAGGACTAGCGGGGGGGCCCCGTACTTC
CDR3aa: CASRTSGGAPYF
abundance: -
j_gene: TRBJ2-4
d_gene: TRBD2
v_gene: TRBV2

CDR3nt: TGTGCCAGCACCTACGCTACGGGGCAGAACTACGAGCAGTACTTC
CDR3aa: CASTYATGQNYEQYF
abundance: -
j_gene: TRBJ2-7
d_gene: -
v_gene: TRBV27

CDR3nt: TGCAGCGTCGAGTTGACAGGGTACGAGCAGTACTTC
CDR3aa: CSVELTGYEQYF
abundance: -
j_gene: TRBJ2-7
d_gene: TRBD1
v_gene: TRBV29-1

CDR3nt: TGTGCCAGCAGCCAAGGGCGGGCCAGTAATGAAAAACTGTTTTTT
CDR3aa: CASSQGRASNEKLFF
abundance: -
j_gene: TRBJ1-4
d_gene: -
v_gene: TRBV4-2

CDR3nt: TGTGCCAGTACCTCTCTCCCGGGACAGGGTAAAATGAACACTGAAGCTTTCTTT
CDR3aa: CASTSLPGQGKMNTEAFF
abundance: once
j_gene: TRBJ1-1
d_gene: TRBD1
v_gene: TRBV19

CDR3nt: TGTGCCAGCAGATTCGGGACAGGGGGAACGGCCACCTTC
CDR3aa: CASRFGTGGTATF
abundance: -
j_gene: TRBJ1-2
d_gene: TRBD1
v_gene: TRBV5-6

CDR3nt: TGTGCCAGCAGTGACTCAGCGGGGGACTACAATGAGCAGTTCTTC
CDR3aa: CASSDSAGDYNEQFF
abundance: -
j_gene: TRBJ2-1
d_gene: TRBD2
v_gene: TRBV6-4

CDR3nt: TGTGCCAGCAACGACGCGACGCGGGGGCGCGGAGAGACCCAGTACTTC
CDR3aa: CASNDATRGRGETQYF
abundance: -
j_gene: TRBJ2-5
d_gene: -
v_gene: TRBV6-6

CDR3nt: TGTGCCAGCAGCTTGGGGCTGGATATGGGGACCCAGTACTTC
CDR3aa: CASSLGLDMGTQYF
abundance: few
j_gene: TRBJ2-5
d_gene: -
v_gene: TRBV13

CDR3nt: TGTGCCAGCAGCCTAACCGTCGGAGGCAATGAGCAGTTCTTC
CDR3aa: CASSLTVGGNEQFF
abundance: -
j_gene: TRBJ2-1
d_gene: -
v_gene: TRBV11-2

CDR3nt: TGTGCCATCAGGACAGGGCTTCCCACTGGGAACACCATATATTTT
CDR3aa: CAIRTGLPTGNTIYF
abundance: -
j_gene: TRBJ1-3
d_gene: TRBD1
v_gene: TRBV10-3

CDR3nt: TGTGCCAGCCAAGGGAATCCCGCCATATATTTT
CDR3aa: CASQGNPAIYF
abundance: -
j_gene: TRBJ1-3
d_gene: -
v_gene: TRBV6-6

CDR3nt: TGTGCCAGCAGCTTAGCGGGGGGAACAGAGACCCAGTACTTC
CDR3aa: CASSLAGGTETQYF
abundance: -
j_gene: TRBJ2-5
d_gene: -
v_gene: TRBV7-2

CDR3nt: TGTGCCAGCAGCCAAGTCGGTCGCACTAACTATGGCTACACCTTC
CDR3aa: CASSQVGRTNYGYTF
abundance: -
j_gene: TRBJ1-2
d_gene: -
v_gene: TRBV4-2

CDR3nt: TGTGCCAGCAAGGAGACAGGGAGTGAGCAGTTCTTC
CDR3aa: CASKETGSEQFF
abundance: -
j_gene: TRBJ2-1
d_gene: TRBD1
v_gene: TRBV7-2

CDR3nt: TGTGCCAGCAGTTTGAGTTGGAATCAGCCCCAGCATTTT
CDR3aa: CASSLSWNQPQHF
abundance: -
j_gene: TRBJ1-5
d_gene: -
v_gene: TRBV27

CDR3nt: TGCGCCAGCAGCCAAGGAGGTCCGTCCGGGGGCGCCGATGGCTACACCTTC
CDR3aa: CASSQGGPSGGADGYTF
abundance: once
j_gene: TRBJ1-2
d_gene: -
v_gene: TRBV4-3

CDR3nt: TGTGCCAGCAGCTTAGGGGGGACACTAAGCGAGCAGTTCTTC
CDR3aa: CASSLGGTLSEQFF
abundance: -
j_gene: TRBJ2-1
d_gene: -
v_gene: TRBV7-8

CDR3nt: TGCGCCAGCAGCCAAGCGGGCGGTCCGCGAGGCTACACCTTC
CDR3aa: CASSQAGGPRGYTF
abundance: -
j_gene: TRBJ1-2
d_gene: -
v_gene: TRBV4-3

CDR3nt: TGTGCCAGCAGTGGACTAGCGGCGCCCACGGGGACCCAGTACTTC
CDR3aa: CASSGLAAPTGTQYF
abundance: -
j_gene: TRBJ2-5
d_gene: TRBD2
v_gene: TRBV2

CDR3nt: TGTGCCAGCAGCTTAGTCCTTCCGGGGGCAGGGGAAGAGACCCAGTACTTC
CDR3aa: CASSLVLPGAGEETQYF
abundance: -
j_gene: TRBJ2-5
d_gene: -
v_gene: TRBV7-8

CDR3nt: TGTGCCAGCATAGGGAACTATAATTCACCCCTCCACTTT
CDR3aa: CASIGNYNSPLHF
abundance: once
j_gene: TRBJ1-6
d_gene: -
v_gene: TRBV6-5

CDR3nt: TGCGCCAGCAGCCACCAACTAGCTTCTAGCACAGATACGCAGTATTTT
CDR3aa: CASSHQLASSTDTQYF
abundance: -
j_gene: TRBJ2-3
d_gene: -
v_gene: TRBV4-1

CDR3nt: TGCGCCAGCAGCCCGGGGGCTAGCGAGGCTACCGAGCAGTACTTC
CDR3aa: CASSPGASEATEQYF
abundance: few
j_gene: TRBJ2-7
d_gene: -
v_gene: TRBV5-1

CDR3nt: TGCGCCAGCAGCGACCAGGGGTATTCTGGAAACACCATATATTTT
CDR3aa: CASSDQGYSGNTIYF
abundance: -
j_gene: TRBJ1-3
d_gene: -
v_gene: TRBV5-1

CDR3nt: TGTGCCAGTAGTAACCCGGCGGGGACAGGGCCTTATTCACCCCTCCACTTT
CDR3aa: CASSNPAGTGPYSPLHF
abundance: few
j_gene: TRBJ1-6
d_gene: TRBD1
v_gene: TRBV19

CDR3nt: TGTGCCAGCAGTGACCGGACAGGTAGCAATCAGCCCCAGCATTTT
CDR3aa: CASSDRTGSNQPQHF
abundance: -
j_gene: TRBJ1-5
d_gene: TRBD1
v_gene: TRBV6-1

CDR3nt: TGTGCCAGCAGTCTCTCCCCGCAATTATATTCTAACTATGGCTACACCTTC
CDR3aa: CASSLSPQLYSNYGYTF
abundance: -
j_gene: TRBJ1-2
d_gene: -
v_gene: TRBV6-6

CDR3nt: TGTGCCAGCAGGGGGACAAACTATGGCTACACCTTC
CDR3aa: CASRGTNYGYTF
abundance: -
j_gene: TRBJ1-2
d_gene: -
v_gene: TRBV6-5

CDR3nt: TGTGCCAGCAGTTTAAAGTTGAACACCGGGGAGCTGTTTTTT
CDR3aa: CASSLKLNTGELFF
abundance: -
j_gene: TRBJ2-2
d_gene: -
v_gene: TRBV27

CDR3nt: TGCGCCAGCAGCCAAGAAGTTCCAGGGAGCTCCTATAATTCACCCCTCCACTTT
CDR3aa: CASSQEVPGSSYNSPLHF
abundance: -
j_gene: TRBJ1-6
d_gene: -
v_gene: TRBV4-3

CDR3nt: TGTGCCAGCAGCTTAATAAGTGCGGGGGGGCCCTACGAGCAGTACTTC
CDR3aa: CASSLISAGGPYEQYF
abundance: -
j_gene: TRBJ2-7
d_gene: TRBD2
v_gene: TRBV7-2

CDR3nt: TGTGCCAGCAGCAGGTCACAGGGGACAAATGAAAAACTGTTTTTT
CDR3aa: CASSRSQGTNEKLFF
abundance: few
j_gene: TRBJ1-4
d_gene: TRBD1
v_gene: TRBV3-1/TRBV3-2

CDR3nt: TGTGCCAGCAGTCCCCGGACGGCGCGGGTCGCTGAAGCTTTCTTT
CDR3aa: CASSPRTARVAEAFF
abundance: -
j_gene: TRBJ1-1
d_gene: -
v_gene: TRBV28

CDR3nt: TGTGCCAGCAGCCTTTGGACAGGCAATGAGCAGTTCTTC
CDR3aa: CASSLWTGNEQFF
abundance: -
j_gene: TRBJ2-1
d_gene: TRBD1
v_gene: TRBV7-9

CDR3nt: TGTGCCAGCAGCGTAGGACAGGGCTATGGCTACACCTTC
CDR3aa: CASSVGQGYGYTF
abundance: -
j_gene: TRBJ1-2
d_gene: TRBD1
v_gene: TRBV7-2

CDR3nt: TGTGCCAGCAGTTACTTGGGCACAGATACGCAGTATTTT
CDR3aa: CASSYLGTDTQYF
abundance: -
j_gene: TRBJ2-3
d_gene: -
v_gene: TRBV6-5

CDR3nt: TGTGCCAGCAGGATGGGGACCCAGTACTTC
CDR3aa: CASRMGTQYF
abundance: -
j_gene: TRBJ2-5
d_gene: -
v_gene: TRBV5-5

CDR3nt: TGTGCCTCCACCCCACAGGGGAGTCTCTACGAGCAGTACTTC
CDR3aa: CASTPQGSLYEQYF
abundance: -
j_gene: TRBJ2-7
d_gene: TRBD1
v_gene: TRBV2

CDR3nt: TGTGCCAGCAGGACAGACACTGAAGCTTTCTTT
CDR3aa: CASRTDTEAFF
abundance: -
j_gene: TRBJ1-1
d_gene: -
v_gene: TRBV12-3/TRBV12-4

CDR3nt: TGTGCCAGCAGCTTAGAATCTGGGGTCACCCAGCATTTT
CDR3aa: CASSLESGVTQHF
abundance: few
j_gene: TRBJ1-5
d_gene: -
v_gene: TRBV7-9

CDR3nt: TGTGCCAGCAGAGGGACCGGCGGCTACACCTTC
CDR3aa: CASRGTGGYTF
abundance: -
j_gene: TRBJ1-2
d_gene: -
v_gene: TRBV25-1

CDR3nt: TGTGCCAGCAGTTCTAGGACCCAGGGGTACACTGAAGCTTTCTTT
CDR3aa: CASSSRTQGYTEAFF
abundance: -
j_gene: TRBJ1-1
d_gene: -
v_gene: TRBV28

CDR3nt: TGTGCCAGCAGTCCTTATTCGGCAGGTTCTACTGAAGCTTTCTTT
CDR3aa: CASSPYSAGSTEAFF
abundance: -
j_gene: TRBJ1-1
d_gene: -
v_gene: TRBV27

CDR3nt: TGTGCCAGCAGTTTTACCGGGAACACTGAAGCTTTCTTT
CDR3aa: CASSFTGNTEAFF
abundance: -
j_gene: TRBJ1-1
d_gene: -
v_gene: TRBV27

CDR3nt: TGTGCCAGCAGCCTGGGGACAGGGAGCACAGATACGCAGTATTTT
CDR3aa: CASSLGTGSTDTQYF
abundance: once
j_gene: TRBJ2-3
d_gene: TRBD1
v_gene: TRBV7-9